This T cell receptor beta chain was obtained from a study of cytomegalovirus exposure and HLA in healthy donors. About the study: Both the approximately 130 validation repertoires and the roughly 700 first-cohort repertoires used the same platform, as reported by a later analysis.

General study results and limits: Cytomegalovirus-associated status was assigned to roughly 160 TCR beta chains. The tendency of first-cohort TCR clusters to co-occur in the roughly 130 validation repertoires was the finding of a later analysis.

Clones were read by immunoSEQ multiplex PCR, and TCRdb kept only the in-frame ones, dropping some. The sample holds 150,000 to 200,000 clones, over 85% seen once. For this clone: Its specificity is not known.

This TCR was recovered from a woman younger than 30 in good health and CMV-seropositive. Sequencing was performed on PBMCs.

The CDR3 region has the DNA TGTGCCAGCAGTGAAGGGCAGGCTGTGTGGTCTCAGCCCCAGCATTTT. Protein sequence: CASSEGQAVWSQPQHF. The rearrangement uses TRBV2 and TRBJ1-5; D ambiguous. Trimming removed 1 base at V and 6 bases at J, with 16 bases between. This CDR3 region has 16 residues. Germline V lookup: CDR1 SNHLY, CDR2 FYNNEI. The complete variable domain, with remaining parts taken from reference TRBV2 and TRBJ1-5, reads EPEVTQTPSHQVTQMGQEVILRCVPISNHLYFYWYRQILGQKVEFLVSFYNNEISEKSEIFDDQFSVERPDGSNFTLKIRSTKLEDSAMYFCASSEGQAVWSQPQHFGDGTRLSIL.